These 14 T cell receptor beta chains originate from one sample sequenced in a study of blood T cell repertoires in COVID-19. Profiled with immunoSEQ multiplex PCR; TCRdb holds only in-frame clones, not every one. The data hold 500,000 to 600,000 clones, with approximately 91% observed a single time. Specimen: peripheral blood. These receptors originate from a woman in her fifties or sixties with COVID-19, enrolled during active disease.

The rearrangement uses TRBV6-5 and TRBJ1-2; tentatively, D is TRBD1 (6 bases). Trimming left V 6 bases short and J 8 bases short, with 10 bases between. The germline V gene encodes CDR1 MNHEY and CDR2 SVGAGI. This CDR3 has 11 amino acids. CDR3 amino acids: CASRQGQGYTF. The CDR3 DNA reads TGTGCCAGCAGACAGGGTCAGGGCTACACCTTC.

The chain couples TRBV10-2 to TRBJ1-1; the D is unclear. The CDR3 is made up of 18 amino acids. The germline V and J ends were trimmed by 3 bases and 4 bases, with 24 bases remaining between them. Per germline, CDR1 WSHSY and CDR2 SAAADI. The CDR3 loop reads CASSESTFARALGTEAFF. The CDR3 coding sequence is TGCGCCAGCAGTGAATCGACCTTTGCGAGGGCCCTAGGCACTGAAGCTTTCTTT.

V and J are TRBV20-1 and TRBJ1-4, with D perhaps matching TRBD1 (5 bases). The CDR3 totals 16 residues. The germline gives CDR1 DFQATT, CDR2 SNEGSKA (reference sequence). The V and J ends lost 3 bases and 5 bases respectively, with 19 bases between them. In DNA, the CDR3 is TGCAGTGCTAGTGCCTCCGGGGCGGGGATAAATGAAAAACTGTTTTTT. Residues: CSASASGAGINEKLFF.

The CDR3: CASNTGVAQDYVDTQYF. In DNA, the CDR3 is TGTGCCAGCAATACAGGTGTCGCCCAGGATTATGTGGATACGCAGTATTTT. V gene TRBV27 combines with J gene TRBJ2-3, with D possibly TRBD1 on 5 matching bases. Trimming took off 7 bases at V and 6 bases at J, with 26 bases between the two ends. The CDR3 spans 17 residues. The V gene's germline CDR1 is MNHEY and CDR2 SMNVEV (reference sequence).

The chain couples TRBV19 to TRBJ1-1; D is unclear. Germline CDR1 is LNHDA and CDR2 is SQIVND (reference sequence). V lost 6 bases and J 0 bases, leaving 11 bases between the germline ends. The CDR3 contains 14 residues. The CDR3 sequence: CASRRDTLNTEAFF. DNA of the CDR3: TGTGCCAGTAGGAGGGATACCTTGAACACTGAAGCTTTCTTT.

The chain links TRBV29-1 to TRBJ2-3; 10 bases fit TRBD1. Germline CDR1 reads SQVTM; CDR2 reads ANQGSEA. CDR3 length: 14 amino acids. The trim removed 4 bases at V and 6 bases at J, leaving 7 bases unmatched. CDR3 loop: CSVGPGTGEDTQYF. As DNA, the CDR3 is TGCAGCGTTGGACCCGGGACAGGGGAGGATACGCAGTATTTT.

This clone appeared once. This chain links TRBV5-4 with TRBJ1-2; D is uncertain. This CDR3 region has 15 residues. The V and J ends lost 4 bases and 3 bases respectively, with 16 bases between them. Germline values: CDR1 SGHNT, CDR2 YYREEE (reference sequence). Written as DNA, the CDR3 is TGTGCCAGCAGCGGTGGGAGGTCCGTGGACTATGGCTACACCTTC. Encoded protein: CASSGGRSVDYGYTF.

The genes are TRBV6-5 and TRBJ2-7; D is perhaps TRBD1 (6 bases). The CDR3 spans 13 residues. CDR1 and CDR2 from the germline V gene are MNHEY and SVGAGI. V lost 7 bases, J lost 5 bases, and 15 bases lay in between. The CDR3 is CASKPRGIDEQYF. CDR3 nucleotide sequence: TGTGCCAGCAAACCCAGGGGTATCGACGAGCAGTACTTC.

The chain uses TRBV2 and TRBJ1-3; the match to TRBD1 covers 7 bases. CDR3 size: 16 residues. CDR1 is SNHLY and CDR2 is FYNNEI in the germline V gene. V lost 4 bases, J lost 6 bases, and 12 bases stayed unmatched. CDR3 protein: CASSAYAGQVANTIYF. Written as DNA, the CDR3 is TGTGCCAGCAGTGCCTACGCCGGACAGGTTGCAAACACCATATATTTT. Together with reference TRBV2 and TRBJ1-3, the CDR3 gives the full variable domain: EPEVTQTPSHQVTQMGQEVILRCVPISNHLYFYWYRQILGQKVEFLVSFYNNEISEKSEIFDDQFSVERPDGSNFTLKIRSTKLEDSAMYFCASSAYAGQVANTIYFGEGSWLTVV.

The V call is TRBV19, the J call TRBJ2-2; 7 nucleotides line up with TRBD2. J gave up 4 bases and V 10 bases, and 9 bases lay outside the gene matches. This CDR3 has 14 residues. Germline CDR1 and CDR2: LNHDA and SQIVND (reference sequence). CDR3 in amino acids: CATLGRGGTGELFF. Written as DNA, the CDR3 is TGTGCCACCCTGGGACGCGGGGGCACCGGGGAGCTGTTTTTT.

The gene calls are TRBV27 and TRBJ2-3; a weak D match, TRBD2 (6 bases). Germline V CDR1 and CDR2: MNHEY, SMNVEV (reference sequence). This CDR3 is built from 13 residues. V lost 2 bases, J lost 6 bases, and 9 bases lay in between. The CDR3 DNA reads TGTGCCAGCAGTTTAGGGGAGGCTGATACGCAGTATTTT. Translated, it gives CASSLGEADTQYF.

The chain carries TRBV29-1 and TRBJ1-1; D remains ambiguous. Germline-derived CDR1 and CDR2 are SQVTM and ANQGSEA. Trimming removed 8 bases from V and 3 bases from J, with 10 bases in between. CDR3 length equals 11 residues. The CDR3 region has the DNA TGCAGCCCCGTTATCGACACTGAAGCTTTCTTT. As protein: CSPVIDTEAFF. Full variable domain (remainder filled in from reference TRBV29-1 and TRBJ1-1): SAVISQKPSRDICQRGTSLTIQCQVDSQVTMMFWYRQQPGQSLTLIATANQGSEATYESGFVIDKFPISRPNLTFSTLTVSNMSPEDSSIYLCSPVIDTEAFFGQGTRLTVV.

This clone was observed a few times. The CDR3 here is CASSLWRTGGDEQYF. The CDR3 nucleotides read TGTGCCAGCAGTTTATGGAGGACAGGAGGAGACGAGCAGTACTTC. V is TRBV28 and J is TRBJ2-7; TRBD1 agrees at 7 bases. This CDR3 has 15 amino acids. V gave up 0 bases and J gave up 5 bases; unmatched junction bases: 7. CDR1 is MDHEN and CDR2 is SYDVKM in the germline V gene.

The rearrangement uses TRBV29-1 and TRBJ1-1; D remains unclear. The V end was cut by 7 bases, the J end by 3 bases, with 12 bases between. There are 12 residues in the CDR3. Germline V gives CDR1 SQVTM, CDR2 ANQGSEA. CDR3 sequence reads: CSATRSDTEAFF. The DNA of the CDR3 is TGCAGCGCCACCCGGAGTGACACTGAAGCTTTCTTT.